The 17 T cell receptor beta chains reported below all come from one sample, sequenced in a study of cytomegalovirus exposure and HLA in healthy donors. Vbeta (60) and Jbeta (13) primers were used in the PCR. Clones were read by immunoSEQ multiplex PCR, and TCRdb kept only the in-frame ones, dropping some. This sample has roughly 140,000 clones; about 74% occur once, and the top ten carry 4.5% to 5%. Sequenced material: PBMCs. The receptors derive from a woman aged 45-65 years in good health and CMV-seronegative.

The genes are TRBV29-1 and TRBJ2-1, with D tentatively TRBD1 (5 bases). Between the trimmed V and J ends, which lost 6 bases and 4 bases, there was a span of 10 bases. Germline V gene sequence: CDR1 SQVTM, CDR2 ANQGSEA. CDR3 length: 12 residues. The CDR3: CSVADIYNEQFF. CDR3 DNA sequence: TGCAGCGTCGCGGACATTTACAATGAGCAGTTCTTC.

This clone is a singleton in its sample. The rearrangement uses TRBV9 and TRBJ2-1, with D possibly matching TRBD1 (5 bases). Trimming pared 0 bases from V and 4 bases from J, leaving 11 bases between. The germline V gene has CDR1 SGDLS and CDR2 YYNGEE. This CDR3 has 15 residues. This CDR3 reads CASSVGSGFYNEQFF. CDR3 sequence (DNA): TGTGCCAGCAGCGTAGGGTCAGGGTTTTACAATGAGCAGTTCTTC.

A note on this clone: An end of the junction differs from the germline gene, which may be a read error. This chain links TRBV7-9 with TRBJ1-2; no clear D gene. The CDR3 has 13 residues. CDR1 and CDR2 (germline): SEHNR, FQNEAQ (reference sequence). The CDR3 sequence: CSSSREVSYGYTF. Here the CDR3 DNA reads TGTTCCAGCAGCCGTGAAGTGAGCTATGGCTACACCTTC. The whole variable domain, remainder taken from reference TRBV7-9 and TRBJ1-2, is DTGVSQNPRHKITKRGQNVTFRCDPISEHNRLYWYRQTLGQGPEFLTYFQNEAQLEKSRLLSDRFSAERPKGSFSTLEIQRTEQGDSAMYLCSSSREVSYGYTFGSGTRLTVV.

The V gene is TRBV5-6, the J gene TRBJ2-1; 8 bases map to TRBD2. CDR3 length: 16 amino acids. V trimming: 4 bases; J trimming: 11 bases; junction bases outside the gene matches: 17. The germline V gene encodes CDR1 SGHDT and CDR2 YYEEEE. This CDR3 is CASSPQSGGPTMKQFF. In nucleotides, the CDR3 is TGTGCCAGCAGCCCCCAAAGCGGGGGACCTACAATGAAGCAGTTCTTC.

This clone was seen more than once but under ten times. This rearrangement joins TRBV19 to TRBJ1-1, with D possibly being TRBD1 (6 bases). This CDR3 region has 14 residues. Germline loops: CDR1 LNHDA, CDR2 SQIVND (reference sequence). Trimming removed 4 bases at V and 2 bases at J, with 11 bases between. CDR3: CASSTTGFNTEAFF. The CDR3, as DNA: TGTGCCAGTAGTACCACAGGGTTTAACACTGAAGCTTTCTTT.

V is TRBV15 and J is TRBJ1-1, with 8 bases fitting TRBD1. The CDR3 loop spans 13 amino acids. Germline V gene lookup returns CDR1 LNHNV and CDR2 YYDKDF (reference sequence). With 5 bases clipped from V and 5 bases from J, the junction kept 4 bases outside the gene matches. Written as DNA, the CDR3 is TGTGCCACCAGCCAACACAGGGGGACTGAAGCTTTCTTT. It specifies CATSQHRGTEAFF. Full variable domain (remainder filled in from reference TRBV15 and TRBJ1-1): DAMVIQNPRYQVTQFGKPVTLSCSQTLNHNVMYWYQQKSSQAPKLLFHYYDKDFNNEADTPDNFQSRRPNTSFCFLDIRSPGLGDTAMYLCATSQHRGTEAFFGQGTRLTVV.

The DNA of the CDR3 is TGTGCCAGTAGTATTGGAGGGGACTCCGGCGATGGCTACACCTTC. Protein sequence: CASSIGGDSGDGYTF. The chain links TRBV19 to TRBJ1-2; a possible D gene is TRBD1 (5 bases). Trimming cost V 3 bases and J 6 bases, with 17 bases left between them. Germline assignment: CDR1 LNHDA and CDR2 SQIVND (reference sequence). The CDR3 spans 15 residues.

The chain combines TRBV7-3 with TRBJ2-2; D is uncertain. Germline CDR1 and CDR2: SGHTA and FQGTGA. The length of the CDR3 is 15 residues. Trimming left V 1 base short and J 1 base short, with 7 bases between. This CDR3 reads CASSLNSLNTGELFF. The CDR3 DNA sequence: TGTGCCAGCAGCTTAAACAGTCTGAACACCGGGGAGCTGTTTTTT.

The J gene is TRBJ1-2, the V gene TRBV6-5; a possible D gene is TRBD1 (5 bases). Per the germline V gene, CDR1 is MNHEY and CDR2 is SVGAGI. The germline V and J ends were trimmed by 6 bases and 8 bases, with 10 bases remaining between them. CDR3 length: 11 amino acids. Written as DNA, the CDR3 is TGTGCCAGCAGGACGGGGGAGGGCTACACCTTC. Protein: CASRTGEGYTF.

The V gene is TRBV7-2, the J gene TRBJ1-6; D is possibly TRBD1 (6 bases). The CDR3 is 15 residues long. The V gene's germline CDR1 is SGHTA and CDR2 FQGNSA. V lost 6 bases to trimming and J lost 9 bases, with 18 bases between them. CDR3 residues: CASRLEGGGLSPLHF. In nucleotides, the CDR3 is TGTGCCAGCAGACTAGAGGGGGGGGGACTTTCACCCCTCCACTTT.

The V call is TRBV14, the J call TRBJ1-1; a possible D gene is TRBD1 (6 bases). CDR1 and CDR2 (germline): SGHDN, FVKESK. V lost 4 bases and J 1 base, leaving 10 bases between the germline ends. The CDR3 sequence is 14 residues long. In nucleotides, the CDR3 is TGTGCCAGCAGCCTCAGGACAGCGAACACTGAAGCTTTCTTT. This encodes CASSLRTANTEAFF.

The table lists this clone with a count of one. The chain employs TRBV4-2 and TRBJ1-3; the D is unclear. Germline CDR1 reads LGHNA; CDR2 reads YNFKEQ. CDR3 length: 13 amino acids. Trimming took 0 bases from V and 9 from J, leaving 9 bases between them. CDR3 sequence: CASSQDGGGTIYF. CDR3 in DNA: TGTGCCAGCAGCCAAGATGGTGGCGGCACCATATATTTT.

This CDR3 reads CATKQPLAGEYEQYF. As DNA, the CDR3 is TGTGCCACCAAACAACCACTAGCGGGAGAGTACGAGCAGTACTTC. The chain joins TRBV6-5 to TRBJ2-7; 11 bases map to TRBD2. The CDR3 spans 15 residues. The V gene's germline CDR1 is MNHEY and CDR2 SVGAGI. V shed 10 bases and J 4 bases; nucleotides not matched to a gene: 12.

The genes are TRBV7-2 and TRBJ2-7, with TRBD1 as a possible D gene (6 bases). The CDR3 is made up of 14 amino acids. Germline V CDR1 and CDR2: SGHTA, FQGNSA. The germline V and J ends were trimmed by 7 bases and 3 bases, with 16 bases remaining between them. CDR3 protein: CASTHVGAIYEQYF. The DNA for the CDR3 is TGTGCCAGCACCCATGTGGGGGCCATCTACGAGCAGTACTTC.

The chain has TRBV28 and TRBJ2-1; 8 bases line up with TRBD2. V gave up 8 bases and J gave up 6 bases; unmatched junction bases: 9. CDR3 length: 14 residues. The germline CDR1 and CDR2 sequences are MDHEN and SYDVKM. Here the CDR3 reads CASAGGGGGNEQFF. The CDR3 region has the DNA TGTGCCAGCGCGGGGGGCGGGGGAGGCAATGAGCAGTTCTTC.

The table lists this clone with many counts. DNA of the CDR3: TGTGCCAGTAGTCCCCTGAGGGGGGGGAACACTGAAGCTTTCTTT. Translation gives CASSPLRGGNTEAFF. This chain uses TRBV19 with TRBJ1-1, with D possibly being TRBD1 (6 bases). This CDR3 is 15 amino acids long. Germline-derived CDR1 and CDR2 are LNHDA and SQIVND (reference sequence). V lost 5 bases, J lost 1 base, and 14 bases lay in between.

The chain carries TRBV5-1 and TRBJ1-5; D is undetermined. In germline, CDR1 is SGHRS, CDR2 YFSETQ. V gave up 0 bases and J gave up 0 bases, with 7 bases separating them. This CDR3 spans 15 amino acids. For the CDR3, the DNA is TGCGCCAGCAGCTTGGGAGGGTATAGCAATCAGCCCCAGCATTTT. Translating it yields CASSLGGYSNQPQHF.